This T cell receptor beta chain was observed in a study of radiotherapy plus CTLA-4 blockade in lung cancer. Study overall: Around 19% of enrolled patients responded objectively, and 31% had disease control. Study results and caveats: After radiotherapy and ipilimumab, tumor-derived clones expanded in peripheral blood. According to reports, early shifts in blood T cell clones, alongside interferon-beta, forecast response most accurately.

Between the trimmed V and J ends, which lost 7 bases and 0 bases, there was a span of 13 bases. CDR3 length: 14 amino acids. From germline, CDR1 is MNHNY and CDR2 SVGAGI (reference sequence). TCRdb's copy holds only in-frame clones and misses some; the assay was immunoSEQ multiplex PCR. This table holds 20,000 to 25,000 clones, 71% found once. Remarks on this clone: Its antigen is undetermined.

The sample here was peripheral blood, taken from a patient treated with radiotherapy plus ipilimumab. This chain links TRBV6-6 with TRBJ2-7; TRBD2 might be the D (6 bases). This receptor was identified in a human donor with non-small cell lung cancer whose response to radiotherapy plus ipilimumab could not be evaluated. The CDR3 loop is CASTARGYSYEQYF. The CDR3 DNA reads as TGTGCCAGCACTGCGCGGGGTTACTCCTACGAGCAGTACTTC.